Listed below are T cell receptor beta chains from one sample, sequenced in a study of beta chain features in type 1 diabetes. Sequenced by immunoSEQ multiplex PCR; TCRdb stores in-frame clones only, minus some. The sample includes hundreds of thousands of clones, around 16% of them seen just once. The material sequenced was naive CD4+ T cells from blood. These TCRs come from a man aged 18 to 29 in good health. CDR3s include the opening cysteine and the closing phenylalanine or tryptophan. Fields, in order: CDR3 protein, CDR3 DNA, V gene, J gene, D gene, clone size. The D gene is left open where the match is weak. Clone size is stated in some rows and not others, as once, few, many or a class when expanded.

CASSERGQGNSHF	TGTGCCAGCAGTGAGCGGGGACAGGGAAACTCGCACTTC	TRBV25-1	TRBJ2-7	TRBD1	.
CASSLDRQGEAFF	TGTGCCAGCAGCTTGGACCGACAGGGTGAAGCTTTCTTT	TRBV5-4	TRBJ1-1	TRBD1	few
CARTGTGDFYSNQPQHF	TGCGCCAGAACCGGGACAGGGGATTTCTATAGCAATCAGCCCCAGCATTTT	TRBV4-1	TRBJ1-5	TRBD1	.
CASSPRTLGYNEQFF	TGTGCCAGCAGCCCCCGGACTTTGGGGTACAATGAGCAGTTCTTC	TRBV7-2	TRBJ2-1	.	few
CASSGQTGRVYEQYF	TGCGCCAGCAGCGGTCAGACAGGGAGGGTCTACGAGCAGTACTTC	TRBV5-1	TRBJ2-7	.	.
CASSRTSGSYEQYF	TGTGCCAGCAGCCGGACTAGCGGGTCCTACGAGCAGTACTTC	TRBV7-3	TRBJ2-7	TRBD2	few
CASGSGTGVKGRGFFGTDTQYF	TGTGCTAGTGGTTCTGGGACAGGGGTAAAGGGACGAGGCTTTTTCGGCACAGATACGCAGTATTTT	TRBV12-5	TRBJ2-3	TRBD1	.
CASSGWNGRGRSTEAFF	TGTGCCAGCAGTGGTTGGAACGGTAGGGGCCGAAGCACTGAAGCTTTCTTT	TRBV6-1	TRBJ1-1	.	.
CASSSPAATNTGELFF	TGTGCCAGCAGCTCCCCGGCCGCTACGAACACCGGGGAGCTGTTTTTT	TRBV9	TRBJ2-2	.	few
CASSYYSRGSYNEQFF	TGTGCCAGCAGTTACTACTCCCGGGGCTCCTACAATGAGCAGTTCTTC	TRBV6-5	TRBJ2-1	.	.
CASSLGQGSYEQYF	TGTGCCAGCAGCCTAGGACAGGGCAGTTACGAGCAGTACTTC	TRBV5-4	TRBJ2-7	TRBD1	.
CASSGGGYNSPLHF	TGTGCCAGCAGTGGGGGTGGCTATAATTCACCCCTCCACTTT	TRBV2	TRBJ1-6	.	.
CASTSDRAEAFF	TGTGCCAGCACCAGCGACAGGGCTGAAGCTTTCTTT	TRBV6-5	TRBJ1-1	TRBD1	.
CASSQTGNQPQHF	TGCGCCAGCAGCCAGACAGGGAATCAGCCCCAGCATTTT	TRBV5-1	TRBJ1-5	TRBD1	once
CAWSRGGPEAFF	TGTGCCTGGAGTAGGGGGGGCCCTGAAGCTTTCTTT	TRBV30	TRBJ1-1	.	few
CASRREGQAGELFF	TGTGCCAGCAGACGGGAAGGACAGGCCGGGGAGCTGTTTTTT	TRBV6-5	TRBJ2-2	TRBD1	.
CASSLTSSVGNQPQHF	TGTGCCAGCAGCTTAACCTCCAGTGTTGGAAATCAGCCCCAGCATTTT	TRBV7-3	TRBJ1-5	.	.
CASSLGTGENLYEQYF	TGCGCCAGCAGCTTGGGGACAGGGGAAAACCTCTACGAGCAGTACTTC	TRBV5-1	TRBJ2-7	TRBD1	.
CASSLEAGRGGYSYEQYF	TGTGCCAGCAGCTTAGAGGCGGGAAGGGGCGGATACTCCTACGAGCAGTACTTC	TRBV7-2	TRBJ2-7	.	.
CASSKGRTYEQYF	TGTGCCAGCAGCAAAGGACGGACCTACGAGCAGTACTTC	TRBV7-8	TRBJ2-7	.	once
CASSQEGTYLGEKLFF	TGCGCCAGCAGCCAAGAGGGGACGTATTTGGGTGAAAAACTGTTTTTT	TRBV4-3	TRBJ1-4	.	.
CASSALRTALQETQYF	TGTGCCAGCAGCGCCCTTCGGACAGCCCTCCAAGAGACCCAGTACTTC	TRBV9	TRBJ2-5	.	few
CASSFDSNQPQHF	TGTGCCAGCAGTTTTGATAGCAATCAGCCCCAGCATTTT	TRBV28	TRBJ1-5	.	few
CASSLARLAGRSTDTQYF	TGCGCCAGCAGCTTGGCCCGACTAGCGGGCCGTAGCACAGATACGCAGTATTTT	TRBV5-1	TRBJ2-3	TRBD2	.
CASMDRAFGQYF	TGTGCCAGCATGGACAGGGCTTTCGGGCAGTACTTC	TRBV6-1	TRBJ2-7	TRBD1	few
CASSEVRGSQPQHF	TGTGCCAGCAGTGAAGTTAGGGGGAGTCAGCCCCAGCATTTT	TRBV6-1	TRBJ1-5	.	.
CASRAAGAGNGYTF	TGTGCCAGCAGGGCAGCAGGGGCAGGCAATGGCTACACCTTC	TRBV27	TRBJ1-2	.	few
CASSQGLSSYEQYF	TGTGCCAGCAGCCAAGGACTTTCTTCCTACGAGCAGTACTTC	TRBV11-3	TRBJ2-7	.	.
CASSQDAFPVNEQFF	TGCGCCAGCAGCCAAGACGCCTTCCCCGTCAATGAGCAGTTCTTC	TRBV4-1	TRBJ2-1	.	few
CASSQLSAGRDFEQYF	TGCGCCAGCAGTCAATTGTCGGCGGGACGGGACTTCGAGCAGTACTTC	TRBV23-1	TRBJ2-7	.	many
CASSLGEQTYEQYF	TGTGCCAGCAGTTTAGGGGAGCAAACCTACGAGCAGTACTTC	TRBV28	TRBJ2-7	.	.